Below, 17 T cell receptor beta chains from the same sample are listed, as sequenced in a study of cytomegalovirus exposure and HLA in healthy donors. 13 Jbeta primers and 60 Vbeta primers were used for the PCR. The protocol was immunoSEQ multiplex PCR, while the TCRdb copy is restricted to in-frame clones and leaves out a portion. Of some 140,000 clones listed, around 74% are singletons. The sample was PBMCs. Receptor source: a man aged 18-30 years in good health and CMV-seropositive.

The chain combines TRBV7-9 with TRBJ1-2, with TRBD1 as a possible D gene (5 bases). V lost 1 base and J lost 9, with 6 bases in between. The CDR3 totals 11 residues. The germline V gene encodes CDR1 SEHNR and CDR2 FQNEAQ (reference sequence). The CDR3 bases are TGTGCCAGCAGCTTAGACAGGAGCTACACCTTC. Its translation is CASSLDRSYTF.

The chain is built from TRBV4-3 and TRBJ2-3, with 10 positions matching TRBD2. This CDR3 is built from 18 residues. CDR1 and CDR2 (germline): LGHNA, YSLEER. Trimming cost V 0 bases and J 3 bases; bases outside gene matches: 9. As DNA, the CDR3 is TGCGCCAGCAGCCAAGATCTTTCGGCTAGCGGGAGTACAGATACGCAGTATTTT. Protein: CASSQDLSASGSTDTQYF.

This clone was found a few times. The chain links TRBV30 to TRBJ1-2, with D unresolved. CDR1 is GTSNPN, CDR2 SVGIG, per germline (reference sequence). The CDR3 is 12 residues long. The germline V and J ends were trimmed by 4 bases and 9 bases, with 15 bases remaining between them. CDR3 coding DNA: TGTGCCTGGAACCCCGGACCGGGGAGCTACACCTTC. Its protein product is CAWNPGPGSYTF.

This chain joins TRBV2 and TRBJ2-7, with 9 bases fitting TRBD1. The CDR3 covers 13 residues. CDR1 is SNHLY and CDR2 is FYNNEI in the germline V gene. V shed 8 bases, J shed 2 bases, and the junction held 4 bases outside the gene matches. CDR3: CASCRDRAYEQYF. DNA of the CDR3: TGTGCCAGCTGCCGGGACAGGGCCTACGAGCAGTACTTC. The whole variable domain, filled in from reference TRBV2 and TRBJ2-7, reads EPEVTQTPSHQVTQMGQEVILRCVPISNHLYFYWYRQILGQKVEFLVSFYNNEISEKSEIFDDQFSVERPDGSNFTLKIRSTKLEDSAMYFCASCRDRAYEQYFGPGTRLTVT.

The chain carries TRBV19 and TRBJ1-5; TRBD1 matches 9 bases. From germline, CDR1 is LNHDA and CDR2 SQIVND (reference sequence). V dropped 5 bases and J dropped 1; count of bases not matched to a gene: 15. This CDR3 has 19 amino acids. CDR3 in DNA: TGTGCCAGTAGTTCAAGGACCGGGACAGGGATGTGGAGCAATCAGCCCCAGCATTTT. This codes for CASSSRTGTGMWSNQPQHF.

The gene calls are TRBV28 and TRBJ2-2, with 7 bases matching TRBD2. The CDR3 sequence is 15 residues long. Germline CDR1 MDHEN, CDR2 SYDVKM. Trimming cost V 3 bases and J 5 bases; bases outside gene matches: 6. This CDR3 is CASSFYQGGTGELFF. CDR3 DNA: TGTGCCAGCAGTTTTTACCAGGGAGGGACCGGGGAGCTGTTTTTT.

The chain uses TRBV7-9 and TRBJ2-1; 7 nucleotides line up with TRBD1. V lost 6 bases and J lost 0; bases outside the gene matches: 5. From germline, CDR1 is SEHNR and CDR2 FQNEAQ (reference sequence). CDR3 size: 15 residues. The CDR3 reads CASRLTGASYNEQFF. CDR3 nucleotide sequence: TGTGCCAGCAGGTTAACAGGGGCCTCCTACAATGAGCAGTTCTTC.

The chain employs TRBV13 and TRBJ1-2, with D hard to call. V gave up 7 bases and J gave up 2 bases, with 11 bases separating them. This CDR3 is 13 amino acids long. The germline gives CDR1 PRHDT, CDR2 FYEKMQ (reference sequence). The CDR3 DNA follows: TGTGCCAGCAACCCTTCCGGGAACTATGGCTACACCTTC. Translated, it gives CASNPSGNYGYTF.

This chain joins TRBV5-1 and TRBJ1-5, with D perhaps matching TRBD1 (6 bases). Trimming took 4 bases from V and 5 from J, leaving 16 bases between them. CDR1 SGHRS and CDR2 YFSETQ come from the germline V gene. The CDR3 totals 15 residues. The CDR3 spells CASSQGPGHHQPQHF. The CDR3 nucleotides read TGCGCCAGCAGCCAGGGGCCGGGCCACCATCAGCCCCAGCATTTT.

V is TRBV19 and J is TRBJ1-2; D gene ambiguous. V shed 3 bases and J shed 4 bases, with 9 bases lying between them. CDR1 and CDR2 (germline): LNHDA, SQIVND (reference sequence). The CDR3 is made up of 13 amino acids. For the CDR3, the DNA is TGTGCCAGTAGTATTGAAGTAGCCTATGGCTACACCTTC. It is translated as CASSIEVAYGYTF.

The sample holds a few counts of this clone. This chain connects TRBV2 to TRBJ1-4; D remains ambiguous. This CDR3 is built from 11 residues. Germline lookup yields CDR1 SNHLY and CDR2 FYNNEI. Trimming cost V 6 bases and J 13 bases, with 12 bases left between them. The chain's CDR3 is CASRNGEALFF. CDR3 sequence (DNA): TGTGCCAGCAGAAACGGAGAGGCACTGTTTTTT.

The chain has TRBV6-1 and TRBJ2-7; TRBD1 aligns across 8 bases. V shed 2 bases, J shed 6 bases, and the junction held 6 bases outside the gene matches. Per the germline V gene, CDR1 is MNHNS and CDR2 is SASEGT. This CDR3 is 14 amino acids long. CDR3 bases: TGTGCCAGCAGTGAAAGGACAGGGAGAAGCGAGCAGTACTTC. The encoded protein is CASSERTGRSEQYF.

The J gene is TRBJ2-5, the V gene TRBV23-1, with TRBD1 matching 8 bases. TRBV23-1 is assigned to the ORF class and has an uncertain function. Trimming took 4 bases from V and 2 from J; bases not matched to a gene: 9. This CDR3 has 16 residues. CDR3 in DNA: TGCGCCAGCAGTCCCACGGCGGACAGGGATCAAGAGACCCAGTACTTC. Translating gives CASSPTADRDQETQYF.

This clone appeared a single time. The rearrangement joins TRBV13 to TRBJ2-1, with D possibly being TRBD2 (5 bases). The CDR3 is made up of 14 amino acids. V was shortened by 4 bases and J by 2 bases, with 9 bases between the two germline ends. Germline V CDR1 and CDR2: PRHDT, FYEKMQ (reference sequence). DNA of the CDR3: TGTGCCAGCAGCTCGGGAACCACCTACAATGAGCAGTTCTTC. Its translation: CASSSGTTYNEQFF.

Note on this clone: One end of the junction is discordant with germline, which a read error may explain. The chain carries TRBV7-9 and TRBJ2-1, with D perhaps TRBD2 (5 bases). This CDR3 spans 12 amino acids. From germline, CDR1 is SEHNR and CDR2 FQNEAQ (reference sequence). CDR3 nucleotides: TGTTCCAGCAGCTTAAAGGGCGAGGGCAATTTCTTC. It is translated as CSSSLKGEGNFF.

The rearrangement joins TRBV6-5 to TRBJ1-2, with a possible D match to TRBD1 (6 bases). Germline V gene lookup returns CDR1 MNHEY and CDR2 SVGAGI. Trimming left V 0 bases short and J 4 bases short, with 12 bases between. This CDR3 has 15 residues. DNA of the CDR3: TGTGCCAGCAGTTACTCACCGCGGACAGCCTATGGCTACACCTTC. It translates to CASSYSPRTAYGYTF.

This clone turned up a few times. J is TRBJ1-1 and V is TRBV4-2; perhaps TRBD1 as D (5 bases). Germline V lookup: CDR1 LGHNA, CDR2 YNFKEQ. The CDR3 has 16 amino acids. Deletions cut 4 bases from V and 0 bases from J, with 15 bases between. The CDR3 nucleotides are TGTGCCAGCAGCCTGACTTCCAGGGATGTGAACACTGAAGCTTTCTTT. Translating gives CASSLTSRDVNTEAFF.